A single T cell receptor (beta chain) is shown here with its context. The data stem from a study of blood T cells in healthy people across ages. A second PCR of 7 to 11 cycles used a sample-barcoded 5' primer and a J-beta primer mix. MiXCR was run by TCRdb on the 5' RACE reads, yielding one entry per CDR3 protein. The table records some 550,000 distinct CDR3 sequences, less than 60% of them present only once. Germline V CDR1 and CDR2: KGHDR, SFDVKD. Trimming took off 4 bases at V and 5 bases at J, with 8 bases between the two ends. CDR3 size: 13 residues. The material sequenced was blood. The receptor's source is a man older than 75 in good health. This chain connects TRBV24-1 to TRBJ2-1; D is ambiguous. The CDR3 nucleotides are TGTGCCACCAGTGAGGGTGATGACAATGAGCAGTTCTTC. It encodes CATSEGDDNEQFF.